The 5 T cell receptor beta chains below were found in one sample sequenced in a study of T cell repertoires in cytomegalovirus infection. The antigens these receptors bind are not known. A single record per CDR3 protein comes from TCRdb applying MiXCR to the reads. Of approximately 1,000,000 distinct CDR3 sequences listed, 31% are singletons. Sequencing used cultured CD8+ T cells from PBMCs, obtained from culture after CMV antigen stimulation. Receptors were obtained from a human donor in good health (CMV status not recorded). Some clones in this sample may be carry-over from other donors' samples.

CDR3 nucleotide sequence: TGTGCCAGCAGCTTATTGGGGCCTAACACCGGGGAGCTGTTTTTT. Amino acids: CASSLLGPNTGELFF. The chain recombines TRBV7-8 with TRBJ2-2, with a tentative D call TRBD1 (5 bases). CDR3 length equals 15 residues. Germline CDR1 and CDR2: SGHVS and FQNEAQ. Trimming removed 2 bases at V and 2 bases at J, with 9 bases between.

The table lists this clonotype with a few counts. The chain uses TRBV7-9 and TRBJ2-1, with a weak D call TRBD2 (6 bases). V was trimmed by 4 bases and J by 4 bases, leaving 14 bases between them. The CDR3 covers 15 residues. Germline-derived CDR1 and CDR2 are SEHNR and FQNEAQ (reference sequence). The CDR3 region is CASSSVRGFYNEQFF. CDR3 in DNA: TGTGCCAGCAGCTCGGTCCGGGGGTTTTACAATGAGCAGTTCTTC.

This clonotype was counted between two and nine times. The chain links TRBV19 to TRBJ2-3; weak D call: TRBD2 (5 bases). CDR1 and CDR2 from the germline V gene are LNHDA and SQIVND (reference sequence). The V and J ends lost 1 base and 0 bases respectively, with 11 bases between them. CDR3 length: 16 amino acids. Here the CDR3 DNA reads TGTGCCAGTAGTATAGTGGCCCGGGGTAGCACAGATACGCAGTATTTT. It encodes CASSIVARGSTDTQYF.

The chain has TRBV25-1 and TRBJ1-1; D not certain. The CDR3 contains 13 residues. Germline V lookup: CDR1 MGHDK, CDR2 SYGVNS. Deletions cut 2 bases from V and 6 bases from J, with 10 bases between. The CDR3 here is CASSEGNRPEAFF. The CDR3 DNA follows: TGTGCCAGCAGTGAAGGGAACAGACCTGAAGCTTTCTTT.

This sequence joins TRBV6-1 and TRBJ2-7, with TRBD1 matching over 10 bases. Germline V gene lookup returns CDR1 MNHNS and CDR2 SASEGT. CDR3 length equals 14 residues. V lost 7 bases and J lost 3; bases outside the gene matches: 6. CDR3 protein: CASTGTGALYEQYF. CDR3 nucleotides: TGTGCCAGCACCGGGACAGGGGCCCTCTACGAGCAGTACTTC.